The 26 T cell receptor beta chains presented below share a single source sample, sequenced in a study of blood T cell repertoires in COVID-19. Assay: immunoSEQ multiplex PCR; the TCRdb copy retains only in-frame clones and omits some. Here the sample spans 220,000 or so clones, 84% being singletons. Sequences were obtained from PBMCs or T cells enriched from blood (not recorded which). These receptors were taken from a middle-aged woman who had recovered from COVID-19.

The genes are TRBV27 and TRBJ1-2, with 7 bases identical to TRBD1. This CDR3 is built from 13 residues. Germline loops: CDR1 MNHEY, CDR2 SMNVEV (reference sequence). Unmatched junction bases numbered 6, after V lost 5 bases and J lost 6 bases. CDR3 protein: CASSRVTGDGYTF. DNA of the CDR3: TGTGCCAGCAGTCGGGTCACAGGGGATGGCTACACCTTC.

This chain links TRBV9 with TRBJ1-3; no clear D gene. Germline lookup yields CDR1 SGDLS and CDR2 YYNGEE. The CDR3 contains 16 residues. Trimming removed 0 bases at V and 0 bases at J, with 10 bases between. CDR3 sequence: CASSVEEESSGNTIYF. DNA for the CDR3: TGTGCCAGCAGCGTAGAGGAGGAAAGCTCTGGAAACACCATATATTTT.

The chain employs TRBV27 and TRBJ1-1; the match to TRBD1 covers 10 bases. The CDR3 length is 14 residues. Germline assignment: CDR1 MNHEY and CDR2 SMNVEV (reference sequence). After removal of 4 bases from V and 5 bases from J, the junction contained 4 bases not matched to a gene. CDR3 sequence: CASSSGTGVTEAFF. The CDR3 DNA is TGTGCCAGCAGTTCCGGGACAGGGGTGACTGAAGCTTTCTTT.

In DNA, the CDR3 is TGCGCCAGCAGCCTGGACAGGGGGCTCTCTAACTATGGCTACACCTTC. It is translated as CASSLDRGLSNYGYTF. The V and J genes are TRBV5-1 and TRBJ1-2; TRBD1 matches at 11 bases. The ends lost 4 bases at V and 0 bases at J; junction bases unmatched: 5. Germline-derived CDR1 and CDR2 are SGHRS and YFSETQ. The CDR3 loop spans 16 amino acids.

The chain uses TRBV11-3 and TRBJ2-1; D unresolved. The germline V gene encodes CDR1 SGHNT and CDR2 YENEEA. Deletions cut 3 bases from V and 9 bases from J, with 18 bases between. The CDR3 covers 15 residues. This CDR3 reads CASSLSFIYSGEQFF. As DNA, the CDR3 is TGTGCCAGCAGCTTGTCCTTCATCTACTCTGGTGAGCAGTTCTTC.

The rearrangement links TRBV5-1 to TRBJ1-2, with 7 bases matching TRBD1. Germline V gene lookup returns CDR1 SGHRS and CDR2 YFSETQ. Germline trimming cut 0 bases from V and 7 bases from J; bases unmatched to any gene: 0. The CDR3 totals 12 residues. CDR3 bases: TGCGCCAGCAGCTTGGAGGGGGCTGGCTACACCTTC. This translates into CASSLEGAGYTF.

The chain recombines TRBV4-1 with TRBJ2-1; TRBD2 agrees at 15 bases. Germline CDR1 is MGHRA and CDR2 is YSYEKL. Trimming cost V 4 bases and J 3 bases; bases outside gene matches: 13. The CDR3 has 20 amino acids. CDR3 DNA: TGCGCCAGCAGCCCCGAGCGGACTTGGACTAGCGGGGGGGGCTACAATGAGCAGTTCTTC. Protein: CASSPERTWTSGGGYNEQFF.

CDR3 in DNA: TGCGCCAGCAGCTCAGAGCGGGGCAACCAGTACTTC. Translated: CASSSERGNQYF. The chain joins TRBV5-1 to TRBJ2-5; 7 positions match TRBD2. Germline V gene data show CDR1 as SGHRS and CDR2 as YFSETQ. The CDR3 sequence is 12 residues long. Losses at the gene ends were 3 bases for V and 10 bases for J; bases not matched to a gene: 6. Filled out from reference TRBV5-1 and TRBJ2-5, the complete variable domain reads KAGVTQTPRYLIKTRGQQVTLSCSPISGHRSVSWYQQTPGQGLQFLFEYFSETQRNKGNFPGRFSGRQFSNSRSEMNVSTLELGDSALYLCASSSERGNQYFGPGTRLLVL.

The CDR3 here is CASSPRTGWGYTF. The CDR3 nucleotides are TGTGCCAGCAGCCCAAGGACAGGGTGGGGCTACACCTTC. V and J are TRBV7-9 and TRBJ1-2; 8 nucleotides align to TRBD1. Germline V gene sequence: CDR1 SEHNR, CDR2 FQNEAQ (reference sequence). The CDR3 spans 13 residues. Losses at the gene ends were 5 bases for V and 8 bases for J; bases not matched to a gene: 7.

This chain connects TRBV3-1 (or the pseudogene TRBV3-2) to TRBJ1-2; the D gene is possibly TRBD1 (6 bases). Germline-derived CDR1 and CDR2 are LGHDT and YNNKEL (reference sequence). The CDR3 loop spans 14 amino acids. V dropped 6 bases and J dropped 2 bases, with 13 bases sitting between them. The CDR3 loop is CASSHQQGNYGYTF. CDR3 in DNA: TGTGCCAGCAGTCACCAACAGGGAAACTATGGCTACACCTTC.

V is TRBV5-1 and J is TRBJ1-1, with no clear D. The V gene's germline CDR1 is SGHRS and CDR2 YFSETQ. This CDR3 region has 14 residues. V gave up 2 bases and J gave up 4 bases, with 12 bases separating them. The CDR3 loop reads CASSFGGISTEAFF. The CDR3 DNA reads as TGCGCCAGCAGCTTCGGCGGGATATCCACTGAAGCTTTCTTT.

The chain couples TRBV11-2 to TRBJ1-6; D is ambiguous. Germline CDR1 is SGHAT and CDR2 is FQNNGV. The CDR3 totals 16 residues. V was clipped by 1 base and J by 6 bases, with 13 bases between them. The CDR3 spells CASSLVGRWANSPLHF. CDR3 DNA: TGTGCCAGCAGCTTAGTTGGGCGCTGGGCTAATTCACCCCTCCACTTT. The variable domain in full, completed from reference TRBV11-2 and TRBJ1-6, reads EAGVAQSPRYKIIEKRQSVAFWCNPISGHATLYWYQQILGQGPKLLIQFQNNGVVDDSQLPKDRFSAERLKGVDSTLKIQPAKLEDSAVYLCASSLVGRWANSPLHFGNGTRLTVT.

The CDR3 region is CAWSRGQGANEKLFF. CDR3 DNA: TGTGCCTGGAGTCGGGGACAGGGCGCTAATGAAAAACTGTTTTTT. This chain joins TRBV30 and TRBJ1-4, with 9 bases lining up with TRBD1. The CDR3 is 15 amino acids. The V gene's germline CDR1 is GTSNPN and CDR2 SVGIG (reference sequence). V trimming: 2 bases; J trimming: 3 bases; junction bases outside the gene matches: 4.

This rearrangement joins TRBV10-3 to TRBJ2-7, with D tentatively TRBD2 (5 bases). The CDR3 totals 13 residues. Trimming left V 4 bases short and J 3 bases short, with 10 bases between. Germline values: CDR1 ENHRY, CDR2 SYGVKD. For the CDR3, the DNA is TGTGCCATCAGTGTAGGGAGATTCTACGAGCAGTACTTC. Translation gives CAISVGRFYEQYF.

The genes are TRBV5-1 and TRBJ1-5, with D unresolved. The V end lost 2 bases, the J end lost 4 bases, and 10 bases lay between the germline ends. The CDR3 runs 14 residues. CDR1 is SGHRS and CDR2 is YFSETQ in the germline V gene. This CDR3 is CASSFGPNNQPQHF. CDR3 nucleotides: TGCGCCAGCAGCTTTGGGCCGAATAATCAGCCCCAGCATTTT.

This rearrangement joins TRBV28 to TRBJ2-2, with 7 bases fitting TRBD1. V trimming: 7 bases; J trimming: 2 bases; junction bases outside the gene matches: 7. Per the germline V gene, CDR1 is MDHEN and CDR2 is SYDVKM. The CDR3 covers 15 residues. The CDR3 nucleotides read TGTGCCAGCACCCCGGGACAGATAAACACCGGGGAGCTGTTTTTT. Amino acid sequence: CASTPGQINTGELFF.

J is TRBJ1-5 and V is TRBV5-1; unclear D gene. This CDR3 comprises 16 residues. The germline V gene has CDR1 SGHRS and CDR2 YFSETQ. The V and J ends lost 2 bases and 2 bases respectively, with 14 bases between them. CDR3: CASSFGGMEGNQPQHF. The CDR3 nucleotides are TGCGCCAGCAGCTTTGGTGGTATGGAGGGCAATCAGCCCCAGCATTTT.

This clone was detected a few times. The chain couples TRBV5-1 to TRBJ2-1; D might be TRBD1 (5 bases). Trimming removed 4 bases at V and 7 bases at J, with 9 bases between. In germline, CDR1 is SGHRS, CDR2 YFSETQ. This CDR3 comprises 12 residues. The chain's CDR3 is CASSTDRNEQFF. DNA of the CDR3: TGCGCCAGCAGCACCGACAGAAATGAGCAGTTCTTC.

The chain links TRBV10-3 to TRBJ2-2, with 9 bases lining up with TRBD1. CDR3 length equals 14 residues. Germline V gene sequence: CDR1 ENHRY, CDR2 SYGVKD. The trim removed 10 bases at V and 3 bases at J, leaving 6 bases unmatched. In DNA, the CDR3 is TGTGCCACCCGACAGGGGGTCGACACCGGGGAGCTGTTTTTT. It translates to CATRQGVDTGELFF.

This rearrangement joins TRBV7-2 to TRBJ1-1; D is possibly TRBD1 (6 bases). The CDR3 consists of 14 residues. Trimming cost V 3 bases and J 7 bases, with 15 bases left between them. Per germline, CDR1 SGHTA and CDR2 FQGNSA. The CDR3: CASSFFGTKVEAFF. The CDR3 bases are TGTGCCAGCAGCTTTTTTGGGACAAAAGTTGAAGCTTTCTTT. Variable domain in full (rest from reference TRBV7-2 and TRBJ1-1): GAGVSQSPSNKVTEKGKDVELRCDPISGHTALYWYRQSLGQGLEFLIYFQGNSAPDKSGLPSDRFSAERTGGSVSTLTIQRTQQEDSAVYLCASSFFGTKVEAFFGQGTRLTVV.

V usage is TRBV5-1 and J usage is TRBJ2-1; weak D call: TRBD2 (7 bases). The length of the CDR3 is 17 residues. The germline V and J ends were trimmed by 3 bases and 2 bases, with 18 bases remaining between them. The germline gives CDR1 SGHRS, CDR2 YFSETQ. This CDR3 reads CASSSPRGAEAYNEQFF. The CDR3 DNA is TGCGCCAGCAGCTCACCCCGGGGGGCGGAGGCCTACAATGAGCAGTTCTTC.

The CDR3 loop is CASSFRRDGNSPLHF. Here the CDR3 DNA reads TGCGCCAGCAGCTTCCGCAGGGATGGCAATTCACCCCTCCACTTT. The chain employs TRBV5-1 and TRBJ1-6; D possibly corresponds to TRBD1 (5 bases). V dropped 2 bases and J dropped 7 bases, with 13 bases sitting between them. The CDR3 covers 15 residues. Germline loops: CDR1 SGHRS, CDR2 YFSETQ. Supplemented by reference TRBV5-1 and TRBJ1-6, the full variable domain reads KAGVTQTPRYLIKTRGQQVTLSCSPISGHRSVSWYQQTPGQGLQFLFEYFSETQRNKGNFPGRFSGRQFSNSRSEMNVSTLELGDSALYLCASSFRRDGNSPLHFGNGTRLTVT.

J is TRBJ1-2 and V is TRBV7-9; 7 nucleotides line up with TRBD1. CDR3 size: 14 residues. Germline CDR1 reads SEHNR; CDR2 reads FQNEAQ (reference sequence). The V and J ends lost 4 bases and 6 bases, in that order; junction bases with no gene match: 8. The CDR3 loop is CASSSGQFENGYTF. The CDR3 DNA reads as TGTGCCAGCAGCTCGGGACAGTTTGAGAATGGCTACACCTTC.

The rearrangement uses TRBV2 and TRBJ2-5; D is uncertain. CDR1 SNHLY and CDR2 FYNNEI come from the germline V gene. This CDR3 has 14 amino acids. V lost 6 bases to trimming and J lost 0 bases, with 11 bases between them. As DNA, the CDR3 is TGTGCCAGCAGCGGCGACTTGTACCAAGAGACCCAGTACTTC. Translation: CASSGDLYQETQYF.

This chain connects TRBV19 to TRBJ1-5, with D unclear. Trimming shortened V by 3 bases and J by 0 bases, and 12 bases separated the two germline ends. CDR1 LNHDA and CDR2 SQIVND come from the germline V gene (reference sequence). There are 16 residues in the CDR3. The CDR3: CASSIVDTYSNQPQHF. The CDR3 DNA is TGTGCCAGTAGTATCGTCGACACCTATAGCAATCAGCCCCAGCATTTT.

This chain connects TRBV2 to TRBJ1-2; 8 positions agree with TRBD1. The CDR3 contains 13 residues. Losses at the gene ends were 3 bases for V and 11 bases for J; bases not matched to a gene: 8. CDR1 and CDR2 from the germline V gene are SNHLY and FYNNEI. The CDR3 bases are TGTGCCAGCAGTGACAGGGGGCTGCTCGGGTACACCTTC. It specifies CASSDRGLLGYTF.